These 20 T cell receptor beta chains came from one sample sequenced in a study of blood T cell repertoires in COVID-19. Using immunoSEQ multiplex PCR, the repertoire was profiled, and TCRdb retains in-frame clones only, with some absent. This table has 140,000 to 150,000 clones, roughly three quarters appearing once. Sequencing was carried out using PBMCs or T cells enriched from blood (not recorded which). These receptors were collected from a woman aged 50 to 60 who had recovered from COVID-19.

The sample holds a few counts of this clone. This chain connects TRBV2 to TRBJ1-5; TRBD1 matches at 8 bases. The CDR3 spans 15 residues. Looked up from germline, CDR1 is SNHLY and CDR2 is FYNNEI. The trim removed 4 bases at V and 4 bases at J, leaving 6 bases unmatched. The CDR3 loop is CASSVMGQENQPQHF. The CDR3 coding sequence is TGTGCCAGCAGTGTGATGGGACAGGAGAATCAGCCCCAGCATTTT.

This clone was observed a few times. The chain combines TRBV19 with TRBJ2-1, with TRBD1 identical over 7 bases. Germline V lookup: CDR1 LNHDA, CDR2 SQIVND (reference sequence). The ends lost 6 bases at V and 3 bases at J; junction bases unmatched: 11. The CDR3 runs to 16 residues. CDR3 residues: CASSPGTARGYNEQFF. The CDR3 DNA sequence: TGTGCCAGTAGCCCCGGGACAGCAAGGGGCTACAATGAGCAGTTCTTC.

The V and J genes are TRBV5-1 and TRBJ1-1, with 8 positions matching TRBD1. Germline V CDR1 and CDR2: SGHRS, YFSETQ. The junction had 5 bases not matched to a gene; V was cut back by 4 bases and J by 6 bases. The CDR3 has 13 amino acids. The CDR3 spells CASSTGQGAEAFF. For the CDR3, the DNA is TGCGCCAGCAGCACTGGACAGGGCGCTGAAGCTTTCTTT.

The DNA for the CDR3 is TGTGCCAGCAGCGTAGATCCGGAGCAGCCCCAGCATTTT. This sequence encodes CASSVDPEQPQHF. The genes are TRBV9 and TRBJ1-5; no definite D call. CDR1 and CDR2 (germline): SGDLS, YYNGEE. V was shortened by 0 bases and J by 7 bases, with 8 bases between the two germline ends. The CDR3 has 13 residues.

CDR3 sequence reads: CASSLGNREGLFF. DNA for the CDR3: TGTGCCAGCAGCTTGGGAAATAGAGAGGGACTGTTTTTT. This chain connects TRBV5-4 to TRBJ1-4; no reliable D call. Germline V gene data show CDR1 as SGHNT and CDR2 as YYREEE (reference sequence). Trimming stripped 0 bases from V and 13 bases from J, with 13 bases between. The CDR3 runs to 13 residues.

Worth noting for this clone: Other DNA sequences of this sample code for an identical CDR3. The chain employs TRBV28 and TRBJ1-2, with a possible D match to TRBD1 (5 bases). The germline V gene encodes CDR1 MDHEN and CDR2 SYDVKM. V lost 4 bases and J lost 5, with 8 bases in between. CDR3 length: 12 residues. CDR3 nucleotides: TGTGCCAGCAGTTCCCGGACATATGGCTACACCTTC. It yields the protein CASSSRTYGYTF.

V is TRBV11-2 and J is TRBJ2-1; 13 positions match TRBD2. V was clipped by 5 bases and J by 8 bases; unmatched bases: 9. The V gene's germline CDR1 is SGHAT and CDR2 FQNNGV. CDR3 length equals 16 residues. The CDR3 loop is CASSPLTSGGRDEQFF. The CDR3 DNA follows: TGTGCCAGCAGCCCTCTGACTAGCGGGGGGAGGGATGAGCAGTTCTTC.

This clone was recorded only once. This sequence joins TRBV5-1 and TRBJ2-2; perhaps TRBD2 as D (7 bases). Per germline, CDR1 SGHRS and CDR2 YFSETQ. This CDR3 region has 15 residues. The germline V and J ends were trimmed by 1 base and 3 bases, with 10 bases remaining between them. The CDR3 DNA is TGCGCCAGCAGCTTGTTAGGGGGGGACACCGGGGAGCTGTTTTTT. Translating it yields CASSLLGGDTGELFF.

This clone has a single count. This chain links TRBV5-4 with TRBJ2-7; the match to TRBD2 covers 10 bases. After removal of 5 bases from V and 4 bases from J, the junction contained 6 bases not matched to a gene. Germline CDR1 is SGHNT and CDR2 is YYREEE (reference sequence). The CDR3 loop spans 14 amino acids. CDR3 sequence: CASSSGTSVYEQYV. In DNA form, the CDR3 reads TGTGCCAGCAGTTCCGGGACTAGCGTTTACGAGCAGTACGTC.

V gene TRBV5-1 combines with J gene TRBJ1-1; unclear D gene. CDR3 length: 15 residues. Trimming took 0 bases from V and 4 from J, leaving 13 bases between them. CDR1 and CDR2 (germline): SGHRS, YFSETQ. DNA for the CDR3: TGCGCCAGCAGCTTGGCAACGTTTAAGAGCACTGAAGCTTTCTTT. It is translated as CASSLATFKSTEAFF.

This clone came up many times. J is TRBJ1-5 and V is TRBV10-2, with TRBD1 identical over 8 bases. The germline CDR1 and CDR2 sequences are WSHSY and SAAADI. J gave up 4 bases and V 6 bases, and 8 bases lay outside the gene matches. The CDR3 loop spans 15 amino acids. Here the CDR3 DNA reads TGCGCCAGCAGCGATGGACAGGGATGGAATCAGCCCCAGCATTTT. Protein: CASSDGQGWNQPQHF.

The J gene is TRBJ1-6, the V gene TRBV5-1; D ambiguous. V lost 3 bases to trimming and J lost 10 bases, with 23 bases between them. In germline, CDR1 is SGHRS, CDR2 YFSETQ. The CDR3 covers 17 residues. In DNA form, the CDR3 reads TGCGCCAGCAGCTACGAAGTGGCGGGCTCAATTGGGTCACCCCTCCACTTT. Translating it yields CASSYEVAGSIGSPLHF.

This chain uses TRBV5-1 with TRBJ1-5; D uncertain. Trimming cost V 3 bases and J 0 bases, with 13 bases left between them. This CDR3 is 16 amino acids long. Germline CDR1 reads SGHRS; CDR2 reads YFSETQ. CDR3 sequence: CASSSSGSYSNQPQHF. CDR3 DNA sequence: TGCGCCAGCAGCTCCTCGGGTAGCTATAGCAATCAGCCCCAGCATTTT.

The gene calls are TRBV10-3 and TRBJ2-2, with D possibly matching TRBD1 (5 bases). V lost 4 bases and J 0 bases, leaving 9 bases between the germline ends. This CDR3 region has 15 residues. CDR1 and CDR2 (germline): ENHRY, SYGVKD. CDR3 nucleotides: TGTGCCATCAGTGGCGGCAGGGCGAACACCGGGGAGCTGTTTTTT. Protein sequence: CAISGGRANTGELFF.

This clone has only a few counts. This rearrangement joins TRBV28 to TRBJ2-7, with D possibly matching TRBD1 (6 bases). The CDR3 extends over 14 amino acids. The germline CDR1 and CDR2 sequences are MDHEN and SYDVKM. With 5 bases removed from V and 2 bases from J, the gap between germline ends came to 13 bases. CDR3 residues: CASSPQDSPYEQYV. In DNA, the CDR3 is TGTGCCAGCAGTCCCCAGGACAGTCCCTACGAGCAGTACGTC.

The chain joins TRBV6-1 to TRBJ1-5; 7 nucleotides align to TRBD1. The germline gives CDR1 MNHNS, CDR2 SASEGT. The CDR3 is 14 amino acids. Trimming at V came to 3 bases and at J to 1 base, leaving 0 bases not matched to a gene. The DNA for the CDR3 is TGTGCCAGCAGTGACAGGGGGAGCAATCAGCCCCAGCATTTT. It yields the protein CASSDRGSNQPQHF.

V gene TRBV6-1 combines with J gene TRBJ2-3, with a tentative D call TRBD1 (5 bases). V dropped 2 bases and J dropped 3 bases, with 21 bases sitting between them. This CDR3 region has 18 residues. CDR1 is MNHNS and CDR2 is SASEGT in the germline V gene. The DNA for the CDR3 is TGTGCCAGCAGTGAATCAGGGTTGAGTTTGGTTTGGACAGATACGCAGTATTTT. Protein: CASSESGLSLVWTDTQYF.

The chain employs TRBV18 and TRBJ1-1; D remains unclear. Germline V CDR1 and CDR2: KGHSH, LQKENI. The CDR3 contains 15 residues. V dropped 4 bases and J dropped 1 base, with 13 bases sitting between them. Here the CDR3 DNA reads TGTGCCAGCTCACTTAGCGCCGGGAGGAACACTGAAGCTTTCTTT. Its translation is CASSLSAGRNTEAFF.

This chain uses TRBV19 with TRBJ1-4; tentative D call: TRBD1 (5 bases). The CDR3 runs to 14 residues. The germline V gene encodes CDR1 LNHDA and CDR2 SQIVND (reference sequence). V lost 7 bases, J lost 3 bases, and 12 bases lay in between. The CDR3 nucleotides read TGTGCCAGTACCCCCGGGGGAGCTAATGAAAAACTGTTTTTT. Its translation: CASTPGGANEKLFF.

In this sample, this clone turned up many times. The V call is TRBV29-1, the J call TRBJ2-1, with D perhaps TRBD1 (6 bases). Germline CDR1 SQVTM, CDR2 ANQGSEA. This CDR3 has 14 amino acids. Trimming removed 7 bases at V and 7 bases at J, with 20 bases between. CDR3 nucleotides: TGCAGCGCCCAAAGGGGGACCTTCGGGAATGAGCAGTTCTTC. Translating it yields CSAQRGTFGNEQFF.